The 28 T cell receptor beta chains below were found in one sample sequenced in a study of early T cells in non-severe SARS-CoV-2 infection. TCRdb re-analysed the 5' RACE reads in MiXCR, keeping a single row per CDR3 protein. The table includes about 100,000 distinct CDR3 sequences, around 14% detected once. Sequencing was done on a sample of whole blood. The receptor set was obtained from an adult who was a healthcare worker with PCR-confirmed SARS-CoV-2 infection or an uninfected control (not recorded which).

This clonotype was counted at least ten times. J is TRBJ2-3 and V is TRBV2, with 11 positions matching TRBD2. Germline assignment: CDR1 SNHLY and CDR2 FYNNEI. V lost 10 bases and J lost 5; bases outside the gene matches: 5. This CDR3 is built from 13 residues. CDR3 nucleotide sequence: TGTGCCACCTCTAGCGGGGGGTTAGATACGCAGTATTTT. Translation: CATSSGGLDTQYF. Full variable domain (remainder filled in from reference TRBV2 and TRBJ2-3): EPEVTQTPSHQVTQMGQEVILRCVPISNHLYFYWYRQILGQKVEFLVSFYNNEISEKSEIFDDQFSVERPDGSNFTLKIRSTKLEDSAMYFCATSSGGLDTQYFGPGTRLTVL.

The rearrangement joins TRBV29-1 to TRBJ2-7; D is perhaps TRBD1 or TRBD2 (6 bases each). V was cut by 6 bases and J by 6 bases, with 9 bases left in between. From germline, CDR1 is SQVTM and CDR2 ANQGSEA. The CDR3 is 10 amino acids. The CDR3 here is CSVRGGEQYF. The CDR3 DNA follows: TGCAGCGTCAGGGGAGGCGAGCAGTACTTC.

The V gene is TRBV28, the J gene TRBJ2-1; weak D call: TRBD1 (7 bases). Per the germline V gene, CDR1 is MDHEN and CDR2 is SYDVKM. CDR3 length: 15 amino acids. Trimming removed 4 bases from V and 7 bases from J, with 17 bases in between. DNA of the CDR3: TGTGCCAGCAGTTCCTCTCAGGGGGGTCGAAATGAGCAGTTCTTC. Its translation is CASSSSQGGRNEQFF.

The chain recombines TRBV5-1 with TRBJ2-5; possible D gene TRBD2, 6 bases. Germline V gene lookup returns CDR1 SGHRS and CDR2 YFSETQ. With 0 bases removed from V and 1 base from J, the gap between germline ends came to 10 bases. This CDR3 comprises 15 residues. The CDR3 loop is CASSLAGSAQETQYF. The CDR3 DNA reads TGCGCCAGCAGCTTGGCCGGGAGCGCCCAAGAGACCCAGTACTTC.

The sample holds many counts of this clonotype. The rearrangement links TRBV6-1 to TRBJ1-4; TRBD1 might be the D (5 bases). CDR1 is MNHNS, CDR2 SASEGT, per germline. The CDR3 has 14 residues. The V end was cut by 6 bases, the J end by 4 bases, with 12 bases between. CDR3 region: CASRKGGDNEKLFF. The CDR3 DNA reads as TGTGCCAGCAGAAAGGGAGGGGATAATGAAAAACTGTTTTTT.

This clonotype showed up just a few times. V usage is TRBV20-1 and J usage is TRBJ1-5, with D possibly being TRBD1 (5 bases). CDR3 size: 12 residues. Looked up from germline, CDR1 is DFQATT and CDR2 is SNEGSKA (reference sequence). As DNA, the CDR3 is TGCGGGGGAGGAGCAAATCGCCAGCCCCAGCATTTT. This codes for CGGGANRQPQHF.

This clonotype has more than one count but fewer than ten. The chain has TRBV7-9 and TRBJ2-3; no definite D call. There are 13 residues in the CDR3. Germline loops: CDR1 SEHNR, CDR2 FQNEAQ (reference sequence). Deletions cut 1 base from V and 6 bases from J, with 8 bases between. CDR3 region: CASSLGGKDTQYF. DNA of the CDR3: TGTGCCAGCAGCTTAGGTGGTAAGGATACGCAGTATTTT.

V gene TRBV5-1 combines with J gene TRBJ1-2; D uncertain. With 4 bases removed from V and 5 bases from J, the gap between germline ends came to 18 bases. This CDR3 comprises 15 residues. From germline, CDR1 is SGHRS and CDR2 YFSETQ. The chain's CDR3 is CASSISRNIAYGYTF. CDR3 in DNA: TGCGCCAGCAGCATCTCCAGGAATATCGCATATGGCTACACCTTC.

This clonotype was observed many times. This chain joins TRBV28 and TRBJ2-3; a weak D match, TRBD2 (7 bases). Germline V gene sequence: CDR1 MDHEN, CDR2 SYDVKM. The germline V and J ends were trimmed by 6 bases and 9 bases, with 16 bases remaining between them. The length of the CDR3 is 13 residues. The DNA of the CDR3 is TGTGCCAGCAGCCGGGGGGCCACGGGGACGCAGTATTTT. Amino acids: CASSRGATGTQYF.

This clonotype was observed many times. This chain links TRBV7-2 with TRBJ2-5; no definite D call. Germline loops: CDR1 SGHTA, CDR2 FQGNSA. The CDR3 totals 15 residues. The V end was cut by 1 base, the J end by 4 bases, with 13 bases between. This CDR3 is CASSLVGTTLETQYF. Written as DNA, the CDR3 is TGTGCCAGCAGCTTAGTCGGTACTACGTTAGAGACCCAGTACTTC.

The chain has TRBV6-1 and TRBJ1-1; tentatively, D is TRBD1 (6 bases). V was clipped by 3 bases and J by 0 bases, with 11 bases between them. Per germline, CDR1 MNHNS and CDR2 SASEGT. The CDR3 totals 15 residues. The CDR3 DNA reads TGTGCCAGCAGTGATCGGGGGGCTATGAACACTGAAGCTTTCTTT. Protein product: CASSDRGAMNTEAFF.

This clonotype was detected ten times or more. The chain couples TRBV28 to TRBJ1-1; 7 bases align to TRBD1. V shed 2 bases, J shed 6 bases, and the junction held 9 bases outside the gene matches. CDR1 is MDHEN, CDR2 SYDVKM, per germline. The CDR3 totals 15 residues. CDR3 amino acids: CASSLVSGGSAEAFF. CDR3 bases: TGTGCCAGCAGTTTAGTCTCAGGGGGGTCCGCTGAAGCTTTCTTT.

This chain uses TRBV6-5 with TRBJ2-5, with D perhaps TRBD2 (6 bases). CDR1 is MNHEY and CDR2 is SVGAGI in the germline V gene. Trimming took off 2 bases at V and 7 bases at J, with 14 bases between the two ends. CDR3 size: 14 residues. In DNA, the CDR3 is TGTGCCAGCAGTTACCTTGGGGAGGAAGGGACCCAGTACTTC. It specifies CASSYLGEEGTQYF.

This clonotype has only a few counts. This chain joins TRBV18 and TRBJ2-1, with D possibly matching TRBD1 (6 bases). Trimming stripped 5 bases from V and 8 bases from J, with 13 bases between. Per the germline V gene, CDR1 is KGHSH and CDR2 is LQKENI. The CDR3 totals 13 residues. The CDR3: CASSERGIDEQFF. Here the CDR3 DNA reads TGTGCCAGCTCAGAGAGGGGGATCGATGAGCAGTTCTTC.

The rearrangement joins TRBV4-1 to TRBJ2-1; 8 nucleotides align to TRBD2. This CDR3 spans 18 amino acids. Germline V gives CDR1 MGHRA, CDR2 YSYEKL. V lost 3 bases and J lost 7; bases outside the gene matches: 17. The CDR3 sequence: CASSHTRDSGALGNEQFF. For the CDR3, the DNA is TGCGCCAGCAGCCACACGAGGGATAGCGGGGCTCTCGGGAATGAGCAGTTCTTC.

This clonotype was counted between two and nine times. The chain carries TRBV18 and TRBJ2-4; 10 bases map to TRBD1. Looked up from germline, CDR1 is KGHSH and CDR2 is LQKENI. V gave up 8 bases and J gave up 1 base; unmatched junction bases: 2. This CDR3 spans 14 amino acids. The CDR3 sequence: CASRQGAAKNIQYF. CDR3 DNA sequence: TGTGCCAGCCGACAGGGGGCGGCCAAAAACATTCAGTACTTC.

In its sample, this clonotype was seen many times. The V and J genes are TRBV2 and TRBJ2-5; D uncertain. Germline CDR1 reads SNHLY; CDR2 reads FYNNEI. The CDR3 runs to 11 residues. Trimming cost V 8 bases and J 3 bases, with 7 bases left between them. The DNA of the CDR3 is TGTGCCAGCGGGCACAAAGAGACCCAGTACTTC. It yields the protein CASGHKETQYF.

This chain connects TRBV27 to TRBJ1-1; D is undetermined. CDR1 and CDR2 (germline): MNHEY, SMNVEV (reference sequence). The CDR3 sequence is 17 residues long. V gave up 0 bases and J gave up 0 bases, with 14 bases separating them. CDR3 nucleotide sequence: TGTGCCAGCAGTTTATCGGCGCCTAACCGAATGAACACTGAAGCTTTCTTT. Translated: CASSLSAPNRMNTEAFF.

This clonotype was counted a few times. The chain combines TRBV24-1 with TRBJ2-1, with D perhaps matching TRBD1 or TRBD2 (6 bases each). Trimming took 4 bases from V and 9 from J, leaving 15 bases between them. Germline V gene data show CDR1 as KGHDR and CDR2 as SFDVKD. CDR3 length: 14 residues. CDR3 coding DNA: TGTGCCACCAGTGAAGGGGGGCCCAGGAGTGAGCAGTTCTTC. As protein: CATSEGGPRSEQFF.

The chain combines TRBV28 with TRBJ2-7; the D is unclear. The CDR3 length is 11 residues. V lost 3 bases and J 8 bases, leaving 8 bases between the germline ends. Germline V gene data show CDR1 as MDHEN and CDR2 as SYDVKM. The CDR3 region is CASSFRAQQYF. CDR3 nucleotides: TGTGCCAGCAGTTTCCGGGCTCAGCAGTACTTC.

The V and J genes are TRBV20-1 and TRBJ1-5; D may be TRBD1 (6 bases). CDR1 is DFQATT, CDR2 SNEGSKA, per germline (reference sequence). The length of the CDR3 is 14 residues. The V end lost 3 bases, the J end lost 1 base, and 10 bases lay between the germline ends. Here the CDR3 reads CSARLRGSNQPQHF. CDR3 nucleotide sequence: TGCAGTGCTAGGTTGAGGGGGAGCAATCAGCCCCAGCATTTT.

This clonotype has just a few counts. The CDR3 here is CASSGQGLGNTIYF. The CDR3 DNA sequence: TGTGCCAGCAGCGGACAGGGTCTGGGAAACACCATATATTTT. This sequence joins TRBV6-2 or TRBV6-3 and TRBJ1-3; 8 positions match TRBD1. Germline values: CDR1 MNHEY, CDR2 SVGEGT. V lost 6 bases and J lost 4; bases outside the gene matches: 5. This CDR3 region has 14 residues.

The V gene is TRBV10-3, the J gene TRBJ1-3; D is perhaps TRBD1 (6 bases). The CDR3 has 13 residues. CDR1 is ENHRY, CDR2 SYGVKD, per germline. The V end was cut by 4 bases, the J end by 4 bases, with 8 bases between. CDR3 DNA sequence: TGTGCCATCAGTGGGACAGCCGGAAACACCATATATTTT. Translation gives CAISGTAGNTIYF.

In this sample, this clonotype turned up a few times. The chain recombines TRBV4-3 with TRBJ2-3; D tentatively reads TRBD1 or TRBD2 (5 bases each). Germline-derived CDR1 and CDR2 are LGHNA and YSLEER. The CDR3 covers 17 residues. Trimming pared 0 bases from V and 7 bases from J, leaving 20 bases between. CDR3 sequence reads: CASSQDPTGTYRNTQYF. The CDR3 coding sequence is TGCGCCAGCAGCCAAGACCCTACCGGGACCTACCGTAATACGCAGTATTTT.

This clonotype was seen repeatedly, ten times or more. This chain uses TRBV29-1 with TRBJ2-3; D is unresolved. CDR1 SQVTM and CDR2 ANQGSEA come from the germline V gene. Between the trimmed V and J ends, which lost 5 bases and 1 base, there was a span of 7 bases. This CDR3 has 12 amino acids. The CDR3: CSVKTGTDTQYF. The CDR3 DNA follows: TGCAGCGTTAAAACAGGCACAGATACGCAGTATTTT.

About this clonotype itself: A junction end diverges from the germline sequence, so it may reflect a read error. The gene calls are TRBV5-1 and TRBJ2-7, with D uncertain. The CDR3 spans 13 residues. Germline CDR1 SGHRS, CDR2 YFSETQ. CDR3 sequence (DNA): TGCCCCAGCAGCCCAGATCAGTCCTACGAGCAGTACTTC. It translates to CPSSPDQSYEQYF.

This clonotype was picked up a small number of times. The V and J genes are TRBV5-6 and TRBJ2-3, with 7 bases fitting TRBD2. Trimming cost V 2 bases and J 3 bases; bases outside gene matches: 12. Germline V gene data show CDR1 as SGHDT and CDR2 as YYEEEE. The CDR3 is 17 amino acids. The CDR3 sequence is CASSFYRGVSGTDTQYF. The CDR3 coding sequence is TGTGCCAGCAGCTTTTATCGGGGGGTTAGTGGAACAGATACGCAGTATTTT.

This clonotype has only a few counts. This chain connects TRBV4-2 to TRBJ2-1; 10 positions agree with TRBD2. The CDR3 spans 19 residues. J was trimmed by 0 bases and V by 0 bases; bases with no gene match: 8. CDR1 is LGHNA, CDR2 YNFKEQ, per germline. The CDR3 coding sequence is TGTGCCAGCAGCCAAGATTTAGCGGGGGGTCCAAGCTCCTACAATGAGCAGTTCTTC. The encoded protein is CASSQDLAGGPSSYNEQFF.